A selection of T cell receptor beta chains follows, all from one sample in a study of CD8+CD57+ T cells in acquired aplastic anemia. TCRdb processed the reads anew with MiXCR; each CDR3 protein has one entry. The sample carries about 180,000 distinct CDR3 sequences, about 60% recorded once. Specimen: sorted CD4+, CD8+, or CD8+CD57+ T cells (not recorded which) from PBMCs. The receptors originated from a human donor with aplastic anemia. Each CDR3 is given with its conserved first and last residue. The order of the fields is V gene, J gene, clone size, D gene, CDR3 protein, CDR3 DNA. A D gene is named only where the DNA matches it firmly. Size is omitted from some rows. Given values are once, few, many or a class for expanded clones.

TRBV10-3,TRBJ2-2,many,NA,CASQTPRGGNTGELFF,TGTGCCAGCCAGACCCCACGGGGAGGGAACACCGGGGAGCTGTTTTTT
TRBV7-3,TRBJ2-1,NA,TRBD2,CASSLLSGTNEQFF,TGTGCCAGCAGCTTACTTAGCGGGACCAATGAGCAGTTCTTC
TRBV24-1,TRBJ2-7,once,NA,CATSDSYRAPYEQYF,TGTGCCACCAGTGACTCCTACAGGGCGCCCTACGAGCAGTACTTC
TRBV2,TRBJ2-7,few,TRBD2,CASTERLAGGGKAQYF,TGTGCCAGCACCGAGCGGCTAGCGGGGGGAGGAAAGGCGCAGTACTTC
TRBV10-3,TRBJ2-6,NA,TRBD1,CAISELGTGKALTF,TGTGCCATCAGTGAGCTAGGGACAGGTAAGGCCCTGACTTTC
TRBV7-2,TRBJ2-7,NA,TRBD1,CASRPYGTGAYEQYF,TGTGCCAGCAGACCTTACGGGACAGGGGCCTACGAGCAGTACTTC
TRBV5-1,TRBJ2-1,many,NA,CASSLVGTPNNEQFF,TGCGCCAGCAGCTTGGTAGGGACCCCCAACAATGAGCAGTTCTTC
TRBV15,TRBJ2-7,NA,NA,CATSQLGGKHEQYF,TGTGCCACCAGCCAATTAGGGGGGAAGCACGAGCAGTACTTC
TRBV10-3,TRBJ2-1,few,TRBD2,CAISESGGRSTHEQFF,TGTGCCATCAGTGAGTCTGGCGGGAGGAGTACACATGAGCAGTTCTTC
TRBV19,TRBJ2-6,NA,NA,CASTGGGAGANVLTF,TGTGCCAGTACGGGAGGGGGCGCTGGGGCCAACGTCCTGACTTTC
TRBV10-3,TRBJ1-2,NA,NA,CAISGSGRRANYGYTF,TGTGCCATCAGTGGTTCTGGCCGGCGAGCTAACTATGGCTACACCTTC
TRBV20-1,TRBJ2-7,NA,NA,CSARVRPDYEQYF,TGCAGTGCTAGAGTGAGGCCTGACTACGAGCAGTACTTC
TRBV7-4,TRBJ2-7,once,NA,CASSLLRGTYEQYF,TGTGCCAGCAGCTTGTTACGGGGGACCTACGAGCAGTACTTC
TRBV12-3/TRBV12-4,TRBJ2-7,many,NA,CASSPTGSGYEQYF,TGTGCCAGCAGCCCGACAGGATCGGGCTACGAGCAGTACTTC
TRBV25-1,TRBJ1-5,NA,NA,CASSAAPDQPQHF,TGTGCCAGCAGTGCAGCCCCGGATCAGCCCCAGCATTTT
TRBV5-1,TRBJ1-6,NA,TRBD1,CASSLAAGGHSPLHF,TGCGCCAGCAGCTTGGCGGCAGGGGGTCACTCACCCCTCCACTTT
TRBV19,TRBJ1-5,NA,NA,CASSIRWGYQPQHF,TGTGCCAGTAGTATTAGGTGGGGGTATCAGCCCCAGCATTTT
TRBV20-1,TRBJ2-7,NA,TRBD2,CSARVASGRVSYEQYF,TGCAGTGCTAGAGTCGCTAGCGGGAGAGTCTCCTACGAGCAGTACTTC
TRBV15,TRBJ1-3,few,TRBD1,CATSSGQGLSGNTIYF,TGTGCCACCAGCAGTGGACAGGGGCTCTCTGGAAACACCATATATTTT
TRBV7-8,TRBJ2-7,many,NA,CASSHHDGEQYF,TGTGCCAGCAGCCACCACGACGGCGAGCAGTACTTC
TRBV20-1,TRBJ2-3,NA,NA,CSARDRISTDTQYF,TGCAGTGCTAGAGATAGGATTTCCACAGATACGCAGTATTTT
TRBV5-5,TRBJ2-7,NA,TRBD1,CASSRTGQGEQYF,TGTGCCAGCAGCCGGACAGGGCAGGGCGAGCAGTACTTC
TRBV20-1,TRBJ1-3,NA,NA,CSVGKDSSGNTIYF,TGCAGTGTCGGCAAGGACAGCTCTGGAAACACCATATATTTT
TRBV6-4,TRBJ2-1,NA,TRBD2,CASRWTSGGVLVGEQFF,TGTGCCAGCAGATGGACTAGCGGGGGGGTCCTCGTCGGTGAGCAGTTCTTC
TRBV7-9,TRBJ2-7,NA,TRBD1,CASSPGGARTYEQYF,TGTGCCAGCAGCCCAGGGGGTGCCAGAACCTACGAGCAGTACTTC
TRBV20-1,TRBJ2-1,NA,NA,CSASRSEQFF,TGCAGTGCTAGTAGGAGTGAGCAGTTCTTC
TRBV30,TRBJ2-7,many,NA,CAWSTHSYEQYF,TGTGCCTGGAGTACCCACAGCTACGAGCAGTACTTC
TRBV20-1,TRBJ1-3,many,TRBD1,CSARSRGSVGNTIYF,TGCAGTGCTAGGTCCAGGGGGTCCGTCGGAAACACCATATATTTT